The present T cell receptor (beta chain) was sequenced within a study of blood T cell repertoires in COVID-19. The protocol was immunoSEQ multiplex PCR, while the TCRdb copy is restricted to in-frame clones and leaves out a portion. The sample has a few hundred thousand clones; around 90% are singletons. This CDR3 contains 15 residues. CDR1 is SEHNR, CDR2 FQNEAQ, per germline (reference sequence). The junction had 3 bases not matched to a gene; V was cut back by 6 bases and J by 0 bases. Sequencing input: peripheral blood. The chain combines TRBV7-9 with TRBJ2-2; 8 nucleotides match TRBD2. The clonotype comes from a woman in her twenties or thirties with COVID-19, enrolled during active disease. CDR3 amino acids: CASRPGGANTGELFF. CDR3 in DNA: TGTGCCAGCAGGCCGGGGGGGGCGAACACCGGGGAGCTGTTTTTT.